This T cell receptor beta chain came from a study of tumor T cells in aggressive B-cell lymphoma. Profiling relied on immunoSEQ multiplex PCR, and the TCRdb table lists in-frame clones only, not all of them. The top ten hold approximately 4.1% of the sample, which has approximately 3,000 clones, about 85% seen once. The V end lost 6 bases, the J end lost 1 base, and 10 bases lay between the germline ends. In germline, CDR1 is SGHRS, CDR2 YFSETQ. The CDR3 runs to 13 residues. V and J are TRBV5-1 and TRBJ1-1; the D is unclear. The TCR sequence derives from an adult with diffuse large B cell lymphoma. The sample comprised tumor tissue. The CDR3 DNA sequence: TGCGCCAGCACGCTACCGCCGAACACTGAAGCTTTCTTT. This gives the protein CASTLPPNTEAFF.